A single sample is the source of the 20 T cell receptor beta chains below, sequenced in a study of blood T cell repertoires in COVID-19. Sequencing was performed with immunoSEQ multiplex PCR; in TCRdb, only in-frame clones are kept and a portion is missing. Among roughly 120,000 clones listed, over 70% were seen once. The sequenced material came from peripheral blood. The receptors come from a man in his fifties or sixties with acute or convalescent COVID-19.

This clone came up a few times. V is TRBV5-1 and J is TRBJ2-3; 7 bases align to TRBD2. The CDR3 totals 16 residues. J gave up 6 bases and V 3 bases, and 13 bases lay outside the gene matches. Germline CDR1 is SGHRS and CDR2 is YFSETQ. The CDR3 region has the DNA TGCGCCAGCAGCTCCTATGAGCGGGGCTCCTCCGATACGCAGTATTTT. This encodes CASSSYERGSSDTQYF.

The CDR3 DNA reads TGTGCCAGCAGCTCACATTCGACAGGGGGCGCGACAGATACGCAGTATTTT. Protein sequence: CASSSHSTGGATDTQYF. The genes are TRBV7-3 and TRBJ2-3, with TRBD1 matching 10 bases. CDR1 and CDR2 from the germline V gene are SGHTA and FQGTGA. The CDR3 has 17 amino acids. J was trimmed by 3 bases and V by 4 bases; bases with no gene match: 10.

The chain links TRBV5-4 to TRBJ2-3; TRBD1 matches 8 bases. The germline gives CDR1 SGHNT, CDR2 YYREEE (reference sequence). This CDR3 region has 16 residues. With V trimmed by 2 bases and J by 5 bases, 10 bases remained unmatched. CDR3: CASSLVGQGAGDTQYF. The CDR3 coding sequence is TGTGCCAGCAGCTTAGTTGGGCAGGGGGCTGGAGATACGCAGTATTTT.

This clone was observed a handful of times. The chain links TRBV10-1 to TRBJ1-6; 7 bases fit TRBD1. V shed 5 bases, J shed 6 bases, and the junction held 4 bases outside the gene matches. The V gene's germline CDR1 is WNHNN and CDR2 SYGVQD (reference sequence). The CDR3 extends over 14 amino acids. The CDR3 region has the DNA TGCGCCAGCAGTCAGGACAGGATTAATTCACCCCTCCACTTT. The encoded protein is CASSQDRINSPLHF.

This clone was counted only a few times. The rearrangement joins TRBV6-6 to TRBJ1-4; 11 bases fit TRBD1. The CDR3 is 14 residues long. Trimming at V came to 2 bases and at J to 8 bases, leaving 1 base not matched to a gene. Germline V lookup: CDR1 MNHNY, CDR2 SVGAGI (reference sequence). CDR3 protein: CASSYGDRGEKLFF. CDR3 nucleotides: TGTGCCAGCAGTTACGGGGACAGGGGGGAAAAACTGTTTTTT.

The chain couples TRBV29-1 to TRBJ2-5; TRBD1 matches at 7 bases. Germline V gene sequence: CDR1 SQVTM, CDR2 ANQGSEA. This CDR3 is built from 12 residues. V shed 7 bases, J shed 4 bases, and the junction held 6 bases outside the gene matches. The CDR3 DNA reads TGCAGCGCAATACAGGGGAGAGAGACCCAGTACTTC. Translation gives CSAIQGRETQYF.

In this sample, this clone turned up once. The chain joins TRBV5-8 to TRBJ2-3; 15 positions agree with TRBD2. Germline V gene sequence: CDR1 SGHTS, CDR2 YDEGEE. This CDR3 contains 17 residues. Trimming took 0 bases from V and 4 from J; bases not matched to a gene: 3. The DNA for the CDR3 is TGTGCCAGCAGCTTGGGGACTAGCGGGGGGGCGTCAGATACGCAGTATTTT. Protein: CASSLGTSGGASDTQYF.

V usage is TRBV5-5 and J usage is TRBJ2-5; 9 bases are shared with TRBD1. CDR3 length: 14 residues. Unmatched junction bases numbered 2, after V lost 1 base and J lost 4 bases. Per the germline V gene, CDR1 is SGHKS and CDR2 is YYEKEE (reference sequence). The CDR3 region is CASSLRDRVETQYF. As DNA, the CDR3 is TGTGCCAGCAGCTTGCGGGACAGGGTAGAGACCCAGTACTTC.

This chain links TRBV5-1 with TRBJ2-2; the D gene is possibly TRBD2 (6 bases). The CDR3 is 16 amino acids. The germline V gene has CDR1 SGHRS and CDR2 YFSETQ. V was trimmed by 0 bases and J by 0 bases, leaving 9 bases between them. Here the CDR3 DNA reads TGCGCCAGCAGCTTGGGAATAGCGGCGAACACCGGGGAGCTGTTTTTT. Translating it yields CASSLGIAANTGELFF.

This chain connects TRBV5-1 to TRBJ1-2; D possibly corresponds to TRBD1 (6 bases). CDR3 length equals 14 residues. Per the germline V gene, CDR1 is SGHRS and CDR2 is YFSETQ. Trimming pared 4 bases from V and 3 bases from J, leaving 13 bases between. CDR3 residues: CASSPGGGDYGYTF. The CDR3 nucleotides read TGCGCCAGCAGCCCGGGAGGGGGGGACTATGGCTACACCTTC.

This chain joins TRBV6-5 and TRBJ1-5; TRBD1 might be the D (6 bases). This CDR3 region has 14 residues. Germline V gives CDR1 MNHEY, CDR2 SVGAGI. With 7 bases removed from V and 4 bases from J, the gap between germline ends came to 14 bases. The CDR3 loop is CASIGRGANQPQHF. The CDR3 DNA sequence: TGTGCCAGCATTGGACGGGGGGCGAATCAGCCCCAGCATTTT.

This CDR3 reads CASSVGGLPTYEQYF. The DNA for the CDR3 is TGTGCCAGCAGCGTAGGAGGACTCCCGACCTACGAGCAGTACTTC. This chain links TRBV9 with TRBJ2-7; TRBD2 is a possible D gene (5 bases). This CDR3 contains 15 residues. Per germline, CDR1 SGDLS and CDR2 YYNGEE. Between the trimmed V and J ends, which lost 0 bases and 2 bases, there was a span of 12 bases.

This clone was detected a few times. This rearrangement joins TRBV9 to TRBJ1-2; D call uncertain. The CDR3 has 12 residues. Trimming removed 5 bases at V and 1 base at J, with 6 bases between. Per germline, CDR1 SGDLS and CDR2 YYNGEE. The CDR3 bases are TGTGCCAGCAGTCGAGATAACTATGGCTACACCTTC. Its protein is CASSRDNYGYTF. Full variable domain (outside the CDR3, taken from reference TRBV9 and TRBJ1-2): DSGVTQTPKHLITATGQRVTLRCSPRSGDLSVYWYQQSLDQGLQFLIQYYNGEERAKGNILERFSAQQFPDLHSELNLSSLELGDSALYFCASSRDNYGYTFGSGTRLTVV.

J is TRBJ2-7 and V is TRBV18; D possibly corresponds to TRBD2 (6 bases). CDR1 is KGHSH and CDR2 is LQKENI in the germline V gene. The CDR3 runs to 14 residues. Trimming removed 4 bases at V and 5 bases at J, with 15 bases between. The CDR3, as DNA: TGTGCCAGCTCACGAGGCGGGGCGCCGGACGAGCAGTACTTC. It is translated as CASSRGGAPDEQYF.

The chain has TRBV6-4 and TRBJ1-4; 11 positions match TRBD1. The CDR3 covers 15 residues. J was trimmed by 7 bases and V by 3 bases; bases with no gene match: 4. CDR1 and CDR2 from the germline V gene are MRHNA and SNTAGT. The CDR3 protein is CASSDSGTGGEKLFF. CDR3 bases: TGTGCCAGCAGTGATTCCGGGACAGGGGGTGAAAAACTGTTTTTT.

The V call is TRBV19, the J call TRBJ1-5; D is possibly TRBD1 (5 bases). This CDR3 spans 16 amino acids. V gave up 5 bases and J gave up 2 bases, with 16 bases separating them. Germline loops: CDR1 LNHDA, CDR2 SQIVND (reference sequence). DNA for the CDR3: TGTGCCAGTAGTTTTACTACAGGTGTAGGCAATCAGCCCCAGCATTTT. It is translated as CASSFTTGVGNQPQHF.

This clone has more than one count but fewer than ten. The rearrangement joins TRBV6-5 to TRBJ2-1; TRBD2 matches 8 bases. V shed 3 bases and J 6 bases; nucleotides not matched to a gene: 10. In germline, CDR1 is MNHEY, CDR2 SVGAGI. The CDR3 covers 16 residues. The CDR3 DNA is TGTGCCAGCAGTTATGGGTTGATCGGGGGGGGCAATGAGCAGTTCTTC. It is translated as CASSYGLIGGGNEQFF.

This chain joins TRBV21-1 and TRBJ2-7; TRBD1, as called in the table, went unchecked against the DNA. TRBV21-1 constitutes a pseudogene. The CDR3 extends over 15 amino acids. CDR3: CASSTLQGAPGEQYF. For the CDR3, the DNA is TGTGCCAGCAGCACCCTACAGGGAGCCCCCGGCGAGCAGTACTTC.

The chain couples TRBV6-5 to TRBJ2-1, with 7 bases lining up with TRBD1. From germline, CDR1 is MNHEY and CDR2 SVGAGI. This CDR3 has 15 amino acids. V gave up 7 bases and J gave up 3 bases; unmatched junction bases: 9. The CDR3 here is CASMIGQANYNEQFF. As DNA, the CDR3 is TGTGCCAGCATGATAGGACAGGCAAACTACAATGAGCAGTTCTTC.

This clone is a singleton in its sample. The genes are TRBV19 and TRBJ1-1; D is unresolved. This CDR3 region has 14 residues. The V gene lost 5 bases and the J gene lost 3 bases, with 13 bases spanning the gap. The germline gives CDR1 LNHDA, CDR2 SQIVND (reference sequence). DNA of the CDR3: TGTGCCAGTAGTCCGGGGTGGGTTGACACTGAAGCTTTCTTT. It codes for CASSPGWVDTEAFF.